What follows are 10 T cell receptor beta chains derived from one specimen sequenced in a study of blood T cell repertoires in COVID-19. Using immunoSEQ multiplex PCR, the repertoire was profiled, and TCRdb retains in-frame clones only, with some absent. The sample holds around 90,000 clones, roughly 92% seen once. What was sequenced was peripheral blood. The receptors derive from a woman aged 60-70 years with active COVID-19.

The chain employs TRBV28 and TRBJ2-3; 7 nucleotides align to TRBD1. CDR3 length equals 13 residues. J gave up 0 bases and V 10 bases, and 4 bases lay outside the gene matches. The V gene's germline CDR1 is MDHEN and CDR2 SYDVKM. As DNA, the CDR3 is TGTGCCATAACAGGGGATAGCACAGATACGCAGTATTTT. Translating gives CAITGDSTDTQYF.

The V gene is TRBV5-4, the J gene TRBJ2-3; 11 bases are a match to TRBD2. In germline, CDR1 is SGHNT, CDR2 YYREEE (reference sequence). The CDR3 sequence is 16 residues long. The V segment lost 3 bases and the J segment 4 bases; nucleotides outside the gene matches: 7. CDR3 sequence (DNA): TGTGCCAGCAGCTCTCGACTAGCGGGAATCGCAGATACGCAGTATTTT. This gives the protein CASSSRLAGIADTQYF.

A single count supports this clone. The J gene is TRBJ2-3, the V gene TRBV15; D is uncertain. Germline V lookup: CDR1 LNHNV, CDR2 YYDKDF (reference sequence). Trimming pared 0 bases from V and 6 bases from J, leaving 10 bases between. The CDR3 runs 14 residues. CDR3 nucleotides: TGTGCCACCAGCAGAGACGTATTACAGGATACGCAGTATTTT. Translating it yields CATSRDVLQDTQYF.

This clone was observed once. The gene calls are TRBV5-1 and TRBJ1-1, with D maybe TRBD1 (5 bases). Between the trimmed V and J ends, which lost 4 bases and 1 base, there was a span of 11 bases. Per germline, CDR1 SGHRS and CDR2 YFSETQ. This CDR3 spans 14 amino acids. CDR3 nucleotide sequence: TGCGCCAGCAGCCCGGGGGGAACGAACACTGAAGCTTTCTTT. The encoded protein is CASSPGGTNTEAFF. The whole variable domain, remainder taken from reference TRBV5-1 and TRBJ1-1, is KAGVTQTPRYLIKTRGQQVTLSCSPISGHRSVSWYQQTPGQGLQFLFEYFSETQRNKGNFPGRFSGRQFSNSRSEMNVSTLELGDSALYLCASSPGGTNTEAFFGQGTRLTVV.

V usage is TRBV5-1 and J usage is TRBJ2-1, with TRBD2 matching over 11 bases. V lost 2 bases and J lost 10; bases outside the gene matches: 8. CDR1 and CDR2 from the germline V gene are SGHRS and YFSETQ. This CDR3 contains 15 residues. The CDR3 DNA follows: TGCGCCAGCAGCTTAACTAGCGGGAGTGGGTCGGAGCAGTTCTTC. Translating it yields CASSLTSGSGSEQFF.

The rearrangement joins TRBV7-9 to TRBJ2-7; no clear D gene. Per the germline V gene, CDR1 is SEHNR and CDR2 is FQNEAQ (reference sequence). V lost 1 base and J 7 bases, leaving 17 bases between the germline ends. The CDR3 length is 15 residues. The CDR3 coding sequence is TGTGCCAGCAGCTTAGTCGCCATCAAAGCGTTTGAGCAGTACTTC. It translates to CASSLVAIKAFEQYF.

About this clone itself: Its ends do not fully match the called genes, so a read error is possible. The J gene is TRBJ2-7, the V gene TRBV2; 7 bases map to TRBD1. The CDR3 totals 13 residues. Looked up from germline, CDR1 is SNHLY and CDR2 is FYNNEI. Written as DNA, the CDR3 is TGTGCCAGCAGGGAAGCAGCCGGGGACAGAGGAAACTTC. Its protein product is CASREAAGDRGNF.

The chain employs TRBV2 and TRBJ1-1, with D unclear. CDR3 size: 15 residues. Deletions cut 6 bases from V and 0 bases from J, with 14 bases between. Germline-derived CDR1 and CDR2 are SNHLY and FYNNEI. CDR3 residues: CASSPREGMNTEAFF. In nucleotides, the CDR3 is TGTGCCAGCAGCCCTAGGGAGGGTATGAACACTGAAGCTTTCTTT.

V and J are TRBV7-9 and TRBJ2-7; D gene uncertain. Per the germline V gene, CDR1 is SEHNR and CDR2 is FQNEAQ (reference sequence). V lost 2 bases, J lost 3 bases, and 5 bases lay in between. The length of the CDR3 is 12 residues. CDR3 loop: CASSLNIYEQYF. The CDR3 DNA follows: TGTGCCAGCAGCTTAAATATCTACGAGCAGTACTTC. The full variable domain, rest sourced from reference TRBV7-9 and TRBJ2-7, is DTGVSQNPRHKITKRGQNVTFRCDPISEHNRLYWYRQTLGQGPEFLTYFQNEAQLEKSRLLSDRFSAERPKGSFSTLEIQRTEQGDSAMYLCASSLNIYEQYFGPGTRLTVT.

This clone came up once. V is TRBV19 and J is TRBJ1-1; 7 positions match TRBD1. CDR3 length: 15 amino acids. The germline CDR1 and CDR2 sequences are LNHDA and SQIVND (reference sequence). V lost 5 bases to trimming and J lost 4 bases; unmatched junction nucleotides: 10. CDR3 residues: CASSGPEQGLTEAFF. The CDR3 bases are TGTGCCAGTAGTGGGCCGGAACAGGGGCTCACTGAAGCTTTCTTT. Complete variable domain (other parts from reference TRBV19 and TRBJ1-1): DGGITQSPKYLFRKEGQNVTLSCEQNLNHDAMYWYRQDPGQGLRLIYYSQIVNDFQKGDIAEGYSVSREKKESFPLTVTSAQKNPTAFYLCASSGPEQGLTEAFFGQGTRLTVV.